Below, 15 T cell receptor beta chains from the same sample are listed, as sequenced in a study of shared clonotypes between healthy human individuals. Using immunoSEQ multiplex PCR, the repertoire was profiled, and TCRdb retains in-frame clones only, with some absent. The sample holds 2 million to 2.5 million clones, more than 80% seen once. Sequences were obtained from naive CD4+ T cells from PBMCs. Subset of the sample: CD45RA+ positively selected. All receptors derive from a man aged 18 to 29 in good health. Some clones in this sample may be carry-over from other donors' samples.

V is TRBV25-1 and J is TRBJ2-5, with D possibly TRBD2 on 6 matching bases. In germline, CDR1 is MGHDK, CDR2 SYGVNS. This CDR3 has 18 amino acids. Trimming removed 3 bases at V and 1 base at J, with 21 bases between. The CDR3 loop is CASSENRPGLRLQETQYF. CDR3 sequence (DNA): TGTGCCAGCAGTGAGAACCGGCCGGGACTCCGTCTCCAAGAGACCCAGTACTTC.

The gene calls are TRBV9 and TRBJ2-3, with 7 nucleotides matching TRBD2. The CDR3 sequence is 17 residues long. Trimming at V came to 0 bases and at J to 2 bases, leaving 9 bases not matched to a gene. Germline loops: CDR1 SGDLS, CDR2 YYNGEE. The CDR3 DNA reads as TGTGCCAGCAGCGTAGTCAGTGGGGCGGGAGTCACAGATACGCAGTATTTT. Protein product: CASSVVSGAGVTDTQYF.

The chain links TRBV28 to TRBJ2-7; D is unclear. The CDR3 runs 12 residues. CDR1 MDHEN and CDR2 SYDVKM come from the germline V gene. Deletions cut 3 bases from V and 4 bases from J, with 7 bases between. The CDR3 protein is CASSFQQYEQYF. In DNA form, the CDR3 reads TGTGCCAGCAGTTTCCAACAGTACGAGCAGTACTTC.

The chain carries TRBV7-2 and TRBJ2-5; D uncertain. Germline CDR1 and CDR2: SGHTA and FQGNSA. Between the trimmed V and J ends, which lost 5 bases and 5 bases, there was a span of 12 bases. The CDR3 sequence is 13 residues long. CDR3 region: CASSPSFVETQYF. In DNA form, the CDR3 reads TGTGCCAGCAGCCCCAGTTTTGTTGAGACCCAGTACTTC.

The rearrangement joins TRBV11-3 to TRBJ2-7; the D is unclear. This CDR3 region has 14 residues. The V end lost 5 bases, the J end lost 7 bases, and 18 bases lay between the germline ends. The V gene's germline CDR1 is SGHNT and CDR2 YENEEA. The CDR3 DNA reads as TGTGCCAGCAGCCCACGGACGAGTACACAGGAGCAGTACTTC. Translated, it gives CASSPRTSTQEQYF.

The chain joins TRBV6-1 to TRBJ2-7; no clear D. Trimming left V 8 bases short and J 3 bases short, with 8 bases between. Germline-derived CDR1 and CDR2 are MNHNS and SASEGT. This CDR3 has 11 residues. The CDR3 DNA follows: TGTGCCAGCCAAAGTAGCTACGAGCAGTACTTC. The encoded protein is CASQSSYEQYF.

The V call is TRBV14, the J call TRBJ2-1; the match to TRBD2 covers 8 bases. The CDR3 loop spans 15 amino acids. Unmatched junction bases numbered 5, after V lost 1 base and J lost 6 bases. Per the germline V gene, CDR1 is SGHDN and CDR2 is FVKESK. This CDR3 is CASSQGLARGNEQFF. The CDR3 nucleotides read TGTGCCAGCAGCCAAGGACTAGCGAGGGGCAATGAGCAGTTCTTC. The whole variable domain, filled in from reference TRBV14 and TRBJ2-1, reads EAGVTQFPSHSVIEKGQTVTLRCDPISGHDNLYWYRRVMGKEIKFLLHFVKESKQDESGMPNNRFLAERTGGTYSTLKVQPAELEDSGVYFCASSQGLARGNEQFFGPGTRLTVL.

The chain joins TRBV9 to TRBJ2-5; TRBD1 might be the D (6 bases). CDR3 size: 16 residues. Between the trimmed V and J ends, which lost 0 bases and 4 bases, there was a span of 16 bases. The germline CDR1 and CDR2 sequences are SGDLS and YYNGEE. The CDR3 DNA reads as TGTGCCAGCAGCGTAGGCCCGAGGGGGTCCGGAGAGACCCAGTACTTC. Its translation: CASSVGPRGSGETQYF.

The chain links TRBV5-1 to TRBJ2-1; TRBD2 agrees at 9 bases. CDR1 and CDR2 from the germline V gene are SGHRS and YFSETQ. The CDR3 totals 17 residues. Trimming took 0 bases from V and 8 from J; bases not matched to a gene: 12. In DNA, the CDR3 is TGCGCCAGCAGCTTGGCTACTAGCGGGTTCTTTCCCCATGAGCAGTTCTTC. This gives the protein CASSLATSGFFPHEQFF.

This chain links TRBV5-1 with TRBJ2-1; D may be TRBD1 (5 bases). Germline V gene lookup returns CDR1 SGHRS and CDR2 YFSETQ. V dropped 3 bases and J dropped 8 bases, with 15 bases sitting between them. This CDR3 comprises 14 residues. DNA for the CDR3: TGCGCCAGCAGCTGGGGCCTTGGGCGCGATGAGCAGTTCTTC. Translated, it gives CASSWGLGRDEQFF.

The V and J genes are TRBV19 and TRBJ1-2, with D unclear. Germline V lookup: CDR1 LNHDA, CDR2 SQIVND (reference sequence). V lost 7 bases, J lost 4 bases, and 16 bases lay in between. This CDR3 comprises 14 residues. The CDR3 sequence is CASTPRPRGYGYTF. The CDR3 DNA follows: TGTGCCAGTACCCCACGGCCTCGTGGCTATGGCTACACCTTC.

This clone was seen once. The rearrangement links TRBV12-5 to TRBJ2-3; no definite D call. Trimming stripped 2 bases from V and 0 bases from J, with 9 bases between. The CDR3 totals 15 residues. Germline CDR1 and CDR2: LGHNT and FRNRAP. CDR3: CASGLSRVSTDTQYF. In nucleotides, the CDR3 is TGTGCTAGTGGTTTGTCACGGGTTAGCACAGATACGCAGTATTTT. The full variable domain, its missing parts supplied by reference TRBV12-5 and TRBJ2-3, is DARVTQTPRHKVTEMGQEVTMRCQPILGHNTVFWYRQTMMQGLELLAYFRNRAPLDDSGMPKDRFSAEMPDATLATLKIQPSEPRDSAVYFCASGLSRVSTDTQYFGPGTRLTVL.

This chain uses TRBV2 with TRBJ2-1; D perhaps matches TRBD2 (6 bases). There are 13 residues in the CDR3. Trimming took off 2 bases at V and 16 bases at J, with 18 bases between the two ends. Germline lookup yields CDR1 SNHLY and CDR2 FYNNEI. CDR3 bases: TGTGCCAGCAGTGAATCCGCCGGGACTTGGGTATTCTTC. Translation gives CASSESAGTWVFF.

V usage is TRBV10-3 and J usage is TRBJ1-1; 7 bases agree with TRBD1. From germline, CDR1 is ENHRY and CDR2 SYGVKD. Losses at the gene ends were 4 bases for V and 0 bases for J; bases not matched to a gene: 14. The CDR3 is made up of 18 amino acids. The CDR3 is CAISGARDSSIMNTEAFF. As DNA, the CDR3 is TGTGCCATCAGTGGGGCCCGGGACAGTTCAATCATGAACACTGAAGCTTTCTTT.

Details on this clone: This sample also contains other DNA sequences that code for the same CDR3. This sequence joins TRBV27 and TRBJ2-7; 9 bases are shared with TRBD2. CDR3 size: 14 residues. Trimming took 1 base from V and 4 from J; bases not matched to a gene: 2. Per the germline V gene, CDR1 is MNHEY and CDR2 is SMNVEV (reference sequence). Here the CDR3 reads CASSLLAGVYEQYF. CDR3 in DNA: TGTGCCAGCAGTTTATTAGCGGGAGTTTACGAGCAGTACTTC.